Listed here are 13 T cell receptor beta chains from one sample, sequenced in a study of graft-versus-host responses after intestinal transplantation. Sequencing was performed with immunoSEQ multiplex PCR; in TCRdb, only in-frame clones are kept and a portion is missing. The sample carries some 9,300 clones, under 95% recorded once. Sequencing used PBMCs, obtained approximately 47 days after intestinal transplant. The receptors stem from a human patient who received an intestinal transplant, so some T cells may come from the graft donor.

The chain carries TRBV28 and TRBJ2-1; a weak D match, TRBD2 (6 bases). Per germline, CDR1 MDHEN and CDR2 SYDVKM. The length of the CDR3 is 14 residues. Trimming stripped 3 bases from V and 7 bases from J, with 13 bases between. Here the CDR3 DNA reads TGTGCCAGCAGTTTCCCCGGGACTTTAAATGAGCAGTTCTTC. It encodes CASSFPGTLNEQFF.

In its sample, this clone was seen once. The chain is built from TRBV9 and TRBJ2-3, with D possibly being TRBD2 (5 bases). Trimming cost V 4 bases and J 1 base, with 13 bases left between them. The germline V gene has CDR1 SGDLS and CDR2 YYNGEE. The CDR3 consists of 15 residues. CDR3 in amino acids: CASSFPLGGTDTQYF. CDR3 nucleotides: TGTGCCAGCAGCTTTCCCCTCGGGGGCACAGATACGCAGTATTTT.

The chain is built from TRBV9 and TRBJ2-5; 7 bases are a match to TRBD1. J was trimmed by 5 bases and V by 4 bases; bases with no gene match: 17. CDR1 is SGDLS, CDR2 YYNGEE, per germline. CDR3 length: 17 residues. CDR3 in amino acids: CASSQAPGTVFGETQYF. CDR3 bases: TGTGCCAGCAGCCAGGCTCCCGGGACAGTTTTCGGCGAGACCCAGTACTTC.

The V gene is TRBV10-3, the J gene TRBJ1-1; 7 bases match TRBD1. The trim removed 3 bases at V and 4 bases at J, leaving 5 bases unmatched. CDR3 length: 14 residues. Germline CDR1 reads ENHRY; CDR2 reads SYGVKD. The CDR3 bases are TGTGCCATCAGTGACGACAGGGCGGGCACTGAAGCTTTCTTT. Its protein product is CAISDDRAGTEAFF.

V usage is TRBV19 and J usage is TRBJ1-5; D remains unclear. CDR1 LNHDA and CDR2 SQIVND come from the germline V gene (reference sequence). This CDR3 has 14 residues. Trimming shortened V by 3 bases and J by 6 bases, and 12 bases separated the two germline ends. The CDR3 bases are TGTGCCAGTAGTATCGGATCGCCAGGTCAGCCCCAGCATTTT. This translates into CASSIGSPGQPQHF.

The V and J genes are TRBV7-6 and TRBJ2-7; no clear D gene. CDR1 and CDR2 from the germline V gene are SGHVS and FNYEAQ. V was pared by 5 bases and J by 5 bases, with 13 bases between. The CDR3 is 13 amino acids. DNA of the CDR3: TGTGCCAGCAGCCACAGTTCGGCCCACGAGCAGTACTTC. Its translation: CASSHSSAHEQYF. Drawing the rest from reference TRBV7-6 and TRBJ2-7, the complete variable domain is GAGVSQSPRYKVTKRGQDVALRCDPISGHVSLYWYRQALGQGPEFLTYFNYEAQQDKSGLPNDRFSAERPEGSISTLTIQRTEQRDSAMYRCASSHSSAHEQYFGPGTRLTVT.

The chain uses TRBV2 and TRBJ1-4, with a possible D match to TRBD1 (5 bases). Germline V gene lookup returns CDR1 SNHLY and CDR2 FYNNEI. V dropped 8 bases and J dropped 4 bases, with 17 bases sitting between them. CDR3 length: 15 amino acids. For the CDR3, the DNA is TGTGCCAGCGGGGCCCTCGGAGGGCGTAATGAAAAACTGTTTTTT. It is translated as CASGALGGRNEKLFF.

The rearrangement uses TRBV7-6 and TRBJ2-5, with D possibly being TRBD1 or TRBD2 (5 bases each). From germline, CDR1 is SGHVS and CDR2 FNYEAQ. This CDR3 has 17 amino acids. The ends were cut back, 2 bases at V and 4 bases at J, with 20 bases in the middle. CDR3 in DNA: TGTGCCAGCAGCTTACTTCCCTTCCCGGGACCCCGAGAGACCCAGTACTTC. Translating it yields CASSLLPFPGPRETQYF.

This CDR3 is CASSIIYRNTGELFF. CDR3 in DNA: TGTGCCAGTAGTATAATATACAGGAACACCGGGGAGCTGTTTTTT. The rearrangement links TRBV19 to TRBJ2-2, with D unresolved. Germline assignment: CDR1 LNHDA and CDR2 SQIVND (reference sequence). There are 15 residues in the CDR3. The V gene lost 2 bases and the J gene lost 1 base, with 8 bases spanning the gap.

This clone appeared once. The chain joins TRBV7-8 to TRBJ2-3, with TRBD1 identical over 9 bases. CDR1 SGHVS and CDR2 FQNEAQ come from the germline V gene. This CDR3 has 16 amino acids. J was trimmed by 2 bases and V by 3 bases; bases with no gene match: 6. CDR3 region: CASSLRDRVLTDTQYF. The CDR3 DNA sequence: TGTGCCAGCAGCTTGAGGGACAGGGTTCTCACAGATACGCAGTATTTT.

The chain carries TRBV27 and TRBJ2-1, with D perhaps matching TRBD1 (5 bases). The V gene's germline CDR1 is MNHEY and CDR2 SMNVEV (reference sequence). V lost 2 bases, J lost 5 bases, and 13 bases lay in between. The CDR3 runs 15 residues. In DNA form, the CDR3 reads TGTGCCAGCAGTTTAGCCAGGGCCGGACACAATGAGCAGTTCTTC. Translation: CASSLARAGHNEQFF.

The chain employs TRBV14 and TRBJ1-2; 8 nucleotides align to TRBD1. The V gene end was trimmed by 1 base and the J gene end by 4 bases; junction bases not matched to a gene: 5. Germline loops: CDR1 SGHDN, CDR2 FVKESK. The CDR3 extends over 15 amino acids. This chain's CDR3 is CASSQVRGRVYGYTF. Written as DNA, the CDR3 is TGTGCCAGCAGCCAAGTCAGGGGGCGAGTCTATGGCTACACCTTC.

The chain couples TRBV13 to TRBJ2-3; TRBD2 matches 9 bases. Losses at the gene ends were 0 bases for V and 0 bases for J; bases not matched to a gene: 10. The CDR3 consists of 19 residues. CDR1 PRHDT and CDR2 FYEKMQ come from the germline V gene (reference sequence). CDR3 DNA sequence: TGTGCCAGCAGCTTAGGTGGGGTTAGCGGGGGCCTTAGCACAGATACGCAGTATTTT. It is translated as CASSLGGVSGGLSTDTQYF.